This T cell receptor (beta chain) was captured in a study of somatic mutations in cytotoxic T cells in rheumatoid arthritis. Sequenced by immunoSEQ multiplex PCR; TCRdb stores in-frame clones only, minus some. This sample has under 13,000 clones; over 65% occur once, and the top ten carry about 35%. Germline V gene data show CDR1 as SGDLS and CDR2 as YYNGEE. Unmatched junction bases numbered 2, after V lost 7 bases and J lost 6 bases. The CDR3 has 13 residues. The sample comprised CD8+ T cells sorted from blood. The rearrangement uses TRBV9 and TRBJ2-2, with 11 bases fitting TRBD1. This sequence originates from an adult with rheumatoid arthritis. DNA for the CDR3: TGTGCCAGCGAGGGACAGGGGGCCGGGGAGCTGTTTTTT. Protein product: CASEGQGAGELFF.